The 14 T cell receptor beta chains below were found in one sample sequenced in a study of metastatic and nonmetastatic thyroid tumors. Using MiXCR, TCRdb re-called clones from the PCR reads. This table holds some 55,000 clones, less than 30% found once. All patients were treatment-naive before thyroid surgery. The sample consisted of blood. All receptors derive from a female donor with papillary thyroid cancer or a benign thyroid nodule (not recorded which). Some clones in this sample may be carry-over from other donors' samples.

This clone was observed many times. This chain connects TRBV20-1 to TRBJ2-4; TRBD1 matches at 10 bases. With V trimmed by 1 base and J by 4 bases, 4 bases remained unmatched. Germline CDR1 reads DFQATT; CDR2 reads SNEGSKA (reference sequence). The CDR3 contains 15 residues. The CDR3 loop reads CSARGGTGEKNIQYF. CDR3 nucleotide sequence: TGCAGTGCTAGAGGGGGGACAGGGGAAAAAAACATTCAGTACTTC.

The table lists this clone with a few counts. V usage is TRBV2 and J usage is TRBJ1-1; D is possibly TRBD1 (5 bases). V dropped 7 bases and J dropped 10 bases, with 19 bases sitting between them. This CDR3 spans 13 amino acids. Germline V lookup: CDR1 SNHLY, CDR2 FYNNEI. The CDR3 sequence: CASNREGVGGAFF. Written as DNA, the CDR3 is TGTGCCAGCAATCGGGAAGGGGTGGGGGGAGCTTTCTTT.

This clone was recorded many times. The genes are TRBV14 and TRBJ2-3; perhaps D is TRBD1 or TRBD2 (5 bases each). Per germline, CDR1 SGHDN and CDR2 FVKESK. V gave up 0 bases and J gave up 2 bases, with 12 bases separating them. The CDR3 runs 16 residues. In DNA, the CDR3 is TGTGCCAGCAGCCAAGATGTGGGACGGCCCACAGATACGCAGTATTTT. This sequence encodes CASSQDVGRPTDTQYF.

The table lists this clone with a few counts. This CDR3 is also generated by other DNA sequences in the sample. The CDR3 is CASSLAWTGGETQYF. The CDR3 nucleotides are TGTGCCAGCAGCTTAGCATGGACAGGGGGAGAGACCCAGTACTTC. The V and J genes are TRBV7-8 and TRBJ2-5, with TRBD1 identical over 10 bases. The CDR3 spans 15 residues. Germline V lookup: CDR1 SGHVS, CDR2 FQNEAQ. Unmatched junction bases numbered 2, after V lost 0 bases and J lost 4 bases. Drawing the rest from reference TRBV7-8 and TRBJ2-5, the complete variable domain is GAGVSQSPRYKVAKRGQDVALRCDPISGHVSLFWYQQALGQGPEFLTYFQNEAQLDKSGLPSDRFFAERPEGSVSTLKIQRTQQEDSAVYLCASSLAWTGGETQYFGPGTRLLVL.

The chain has TRBV28 and TRBJ2-1; D remains unclear. The CDR3 has 11 residues. Germline lookup yields CDR1 MDHEN and CDR2 SYDVKM. With 6 bases removed from V and 10 bases from J, the gap between germline ends came to 10 bases. CDR3 sequence reads: CASSTKREQFF. CDR3 sequence (DNA): TGTGCCAGCAGCACCAAGCGCGAGCAGTTCTTC.

The rearrangement joins TRBV20-1 to TRBJ2-7; D gene uncertain. CDR1 and CDR2 from the germline V gene are DFQATT and SNEGSKA (reference sequence). V was cut by 6 bases and J by 0 bases, with 12 bases left in between. The CDR3 runs to 13 residues. The CDR3 DNA is TGCAGTGCCTCAGACACTCACTCCTACGAGCAGTACTTC. Amino acid sequence: CSASDTHSYEQYF.

This chain joins TRBV9 and TRBJ1-6, with a possible D match to TRBD1 (6 bases). The V end was cut by 0 bases, the J end by 6 bases, with 16 bases between. This CDR3 has 17 amino acids. CDR1 SGDLS and CDR2 YYNGEE come from the germline V gene. CDR3 protein: CASSVGTVGQFNSPLHF. The DNA for the CDR3 is TGTGCCAGCAGCGTAGGTACAGTTGGACAGTTTAATTCACCCCTCCACTTT.

The chain couples TRBV15 to TRBJ2-3; 9 bases line up with TRBD2. The CDR3 consists of 16 residues. Trimming removed 3 bases from V and 4 bases from J; junction bases left unmatched: 8. CDR1 is LNHNV and CDR2 is YYDKDF in the germline V gene (reference sequence). In DNA form, the CDR3 reads TGTGCCACCAGCAGCCGGACTAGCGAACAGTCAGATACGCAGTATTTT. It codes for CATSSRTSEQSDTQYF.

V is TRBV2 and J is TRBJ2-4; no firm D call. Trimming pared 3 bases from V and 5 bases from J, leaving 5 bases between. CDR1 is SNHLY, CDR2 FYNNEI, per germline. The CDR3 totals 12 residues. As DNA, the CDR3 is TGTGCCAGCAGTGAGCAAGAAAACATTCAGTACTTC. Amino acid sequence: CASSEQENIQYF.

In its sample, this clone ranks as medium-sized (0.01 to 0.1%). The chain combines TRBV10-3 with TRBJ1-5; 11 bases match TRBD1. The CDR3 runs to 17 residues. V gave up 2 bases and J gave up 3 bases; unmatched junction bases: 6. Germline CDR1 and CDR2: ENHRY and SYGVKD. As DNA, the CDR3 is TGTGCCATCAGTGAGACCGGACAGGGGGCAACCAATCAGCCCCAGCATTTT. Amino acid sequence: CAISETGQGATNQPQHF.

A remark on this clone: Germline and junction disagree at one end, which may indicate a read error. The chain carries TRBV5-1 and TRBJ1-6, with D unresolved. Germline V gives CDR1 SGHRS, CDR2 YFSETQ. CDR3 size: 15 residues. The CDR3 DNA sequence: TGCGCCAGCAGTTTGGAGGGCCGAGCCAATTCACCCCTCCACTTT. Translated: CASSLEGRANSPLHF.

A few counts support this clone. The chain recombines TRBV24-1 with TRBJ2-7; 8 bases are shared with TRBD1. The germline gives CDR1 KGHDR, CDR2 SFDVKD. J gave up 5 bases and V 9 bases, and 2 bases lay outside the gene matches. This CDR3 is 11 amino acids long. The DNA for the CDR3 is TGTGCCACCGGACAGGGAAACGAGCAGTACTTC. Amino acid sequence: CATGQGNEQYF.

CDR3 residues: CASSLTVGPGELFF. The CDR3 DNA sequence: TGCGCCAGCAGCCTGACAGTGGGCCCCGGGGAGCTGTTTTTT. The chain uses TRBV5-1 and TRBJ2-2, with D maybe TRBD1 (5 bases). The CDR3 is made up of 14 amino acids. Trimming took off 4 bases at V and 6 bases at J, with 13 bases between the two ends. Germline V gives CDR1 SGHRS, CDR2 YFSETQ.

The table lists this clone with many counts. Within the sample, other DNA sequences also encode this same CDR3. The chain carries TRBV6-1 and TRBJ2-7; D is unresolved. Trimming shortened V by 4 bases and J by 3 bases, and 13 bases separated the two germline ends. The V gene's germline CDR1 is MNHNS and CDR2 SASEGT. The CDR3 has 14 amino acids. In nucleotides, the CDR3 is TGTGCCAGCAGTGCTGGGATAAAGGTCTACGAGCAGTACTTC. As protein: CASSAGIKVYEQYF.